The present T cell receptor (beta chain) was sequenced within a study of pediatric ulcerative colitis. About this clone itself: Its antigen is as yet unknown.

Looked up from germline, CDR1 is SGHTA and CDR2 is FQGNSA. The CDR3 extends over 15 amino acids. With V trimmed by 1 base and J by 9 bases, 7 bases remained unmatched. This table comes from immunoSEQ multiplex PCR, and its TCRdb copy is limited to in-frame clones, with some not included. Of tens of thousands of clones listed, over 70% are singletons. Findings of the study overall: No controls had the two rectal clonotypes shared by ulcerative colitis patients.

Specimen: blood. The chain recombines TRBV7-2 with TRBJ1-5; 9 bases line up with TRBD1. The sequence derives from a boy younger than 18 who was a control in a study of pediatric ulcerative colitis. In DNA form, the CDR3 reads TGTGCCAGCAGCTTAGGACAGGGGGGTCACTGGCCCCAGCATTTT. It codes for CASSLGQGGHWPQHF. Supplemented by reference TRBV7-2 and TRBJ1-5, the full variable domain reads GAGVSQSPSNKVTEKGKDVELRCDPISGHTALYWYRQSLGQGLEFLIYFQGNSAPDKSGLPSDRFSAERTGGSVSTLTIQRTQQEDSAVYLCASSLGQGGHWPQHFGDGTRLSIL.